This T cell receptor (beta chain) was identified in a study of blood T cells in healthy people across ages. The germline gives CDR1 ENHRY, CDR2 SYGVKD. The CDR3 consists of 16 residues. Trimming stripped 2 bases from V and 2 bases from J, with 13 bases between. Using a J-beta primer mix together with a sample-barcoded 5' primer, a second PCR was run for roughly 7 to 11 cycles. Each cDNA molecule was tagged by a template-switch adaptor with 12 random nucleotides. TCRdb reanalysed the 5' RACE reads using MiXCR and keeps one entry per CDR3 protein. This sample carries more than 1,400,000 distinct CDR3 sequences, around 39% of them seen once, and the ten largest clones take 7% to 9%. Study-level findings and limits: CMV infection status of these donors was not known.

In its sample, this clonotype was seen many times. The antigen is undetermined. This chain links TRBV10-3 with TRBJ2-1; the D gene is possibly TRBD2 (8 bases). The sample was blood. The source is a young woman in good health. The CDR3 here is CAISEPGGLAYNEQFF. Written as DNA, the CDR3 is TGTGCCATCAGTGAGCCAGGGGGACTAGCCTACAATGAGCAGTTCTTC.